This TCR beta chain was found in a study of blood T cell repertoires in COVID-19. Whole-study context: Sites in the United States, Italy and Spain provided acute and convalescent COVID-19 samples. T cells, B-cell-depleted T cells, or PBMCs provided the cDNA or gDNA that served as material.

This CDR3 spans 15 amino acids. Per the germline V gene, CDR1 is MNHEY and CDR2 is SVGAGI. Trimming at V came to 6 bases and at J to 1 base, leaving 4 bases not matched to a gene. Using immunoSEQ multiplex PCR, the repertoire was profiled, and TCRdb retains in-frame clones only, with some absent. The sample shows tens of thousands of clones, 83% of them seen only once. The chain recombines TRBV6-5 with TRBJ1-5, with 9 bases matching TRBD1. The source material was peripheral blood. The source is a man in his forties or fifties with acute or convalescent COVID-19. The CDR3, as DNA: TGTGCCAGCAGACAGGGGGCGAACAGCAATCAGCCCCAGCATTTT. It translates to CASRQGANSNQPQHF.